Reported below is one T cell receptor beta chain. Its antigen is currently unknown. The sample belongs to a study of CD8 T cells in Susac syndrome. Random hexamers were used to reverse transcribe an amount of roughly 0.45 to 1 ug RNA. The amplification used immunoSEQ multiplex PCR on TCR beta CDR3; it spanned 54 Vbeta and 13 Jbeta. TCRdb used MiXCR to reprocess the immunoSEQ multiplex PCR reads, holding one entry per CDR3 protein. The sample has about 94,000 distinct CDR3 sequences, roughly 94% seen once. General study points: The study acknowledged a relatively small number of individuals in its TCR sequencing and HLA analysis.

The CDR3 length is 17 residues. The junction had 12 bases not matched to a gene; V was cut back by 4 bases and J by 4 bases. Germline assignment: CDR1 KGHSH and CDR2 LQKENI. The chain is built from TRBV18 and TRBJ2-2; 7 bases line up with TRBD1. Sequencing used CD4+ T cells from PBMCs. The receptor was isolated from a human donor with Susac syndrome. Here the CDR3 reads CASSLRQGRTGTGELFF. In DNA, the CDR3 is TGTGCCAGCTCACTTCGACAGGGCCGAACTGGCACCGGGGAGCTGTTTTTT.